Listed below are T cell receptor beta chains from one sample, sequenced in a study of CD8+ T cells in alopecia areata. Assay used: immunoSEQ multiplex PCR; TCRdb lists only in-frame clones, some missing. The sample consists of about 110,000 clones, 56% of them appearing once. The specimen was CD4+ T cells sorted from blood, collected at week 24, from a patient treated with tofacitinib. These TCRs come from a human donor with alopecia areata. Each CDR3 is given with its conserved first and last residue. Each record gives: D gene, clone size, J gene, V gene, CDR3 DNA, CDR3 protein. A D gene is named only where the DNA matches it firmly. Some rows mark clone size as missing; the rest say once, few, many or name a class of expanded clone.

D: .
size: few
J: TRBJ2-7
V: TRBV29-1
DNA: TGCAGCGGAATCAACGCGGGGGAGCAGTACTTC
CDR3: CSGINAGEQYF

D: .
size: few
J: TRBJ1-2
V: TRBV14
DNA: TGTGCCAGCAGCCAGACAATGAACTATGGCTACACCTTC
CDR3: CASSQTMNYGYTF

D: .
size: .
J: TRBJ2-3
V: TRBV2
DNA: TGTGCCAGCAGTGGTGGGCCCACAGATACGCAGTATTTT
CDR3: CASSGGPTDTQYF

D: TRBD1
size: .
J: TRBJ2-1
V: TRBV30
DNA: TGTGCCTGGACCCCGACAGGGGTTATGTCCCCAACCTACAATGAGCAGTTCTTC
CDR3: CAWTPTGVMSPTYNEQFF

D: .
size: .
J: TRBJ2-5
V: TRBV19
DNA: TGTGCCAGTAGTACAATCCTGTCGGGCCGAGTGGGAGAGACCCAGTACTTC
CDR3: CASSTILSGRVGETQYF

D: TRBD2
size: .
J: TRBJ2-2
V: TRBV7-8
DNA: TGTGCCAGCAGCCGTACTAGCGGGGGCCTCACCGGGGAGCTGTTTTTT
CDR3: CASSRTSGGLTGELFF

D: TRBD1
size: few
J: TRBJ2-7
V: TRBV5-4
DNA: TGTGCCAGCAGCTTGGTAGGGGGCGGCGAGCAGTACTTC
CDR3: CASSLVGGGEQYF

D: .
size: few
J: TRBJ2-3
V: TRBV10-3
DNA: TGTGCCATCAGTGAGGGCACAGATACGCAGTATTTT
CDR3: CAISEGTDTQYF

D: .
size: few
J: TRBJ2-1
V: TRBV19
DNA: TGTGCCAGTATAGACCTCTCCTACAATGAGCAGTTCTTC
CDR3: CASIDLSYNEQFF

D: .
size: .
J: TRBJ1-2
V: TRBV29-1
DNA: TGCAGCGTTGGGAGGTTAGATGGCTACACCTTC
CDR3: CSVGRLDGYTF

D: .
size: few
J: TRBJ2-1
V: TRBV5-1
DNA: TGCGCCAGCAGCTTGGAGGAGCGGGTATACAATGAGCAGTTCTTC
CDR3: CASSLEERVYNEQFF

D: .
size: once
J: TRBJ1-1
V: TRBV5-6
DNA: TGTGCCAGCAGCCTACGGAGGCCCCTTGGCACTGAAGCTTTCTTT
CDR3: CASSLRRPLGTEAFF

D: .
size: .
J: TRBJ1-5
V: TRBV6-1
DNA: TGTGCCACCCTGATGGATCCTAGCAATCAGCCCCAGCATTTT
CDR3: CATLMDPSNQPQHF

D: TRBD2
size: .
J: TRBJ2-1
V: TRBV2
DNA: TGTGCCAGCAGTGGAGGGCTAGCGGACAATGAGCAGTTCTTC
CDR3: CASSGGLADNEQFF

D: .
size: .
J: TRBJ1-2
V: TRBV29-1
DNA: TGCAGCGTTGAAGATGGGGGGGTCGGCTACACCTTC
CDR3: CSVEDGGVGYTF

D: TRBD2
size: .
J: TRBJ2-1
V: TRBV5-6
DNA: TGTGCCAGCAGCTTCTGGCTAGCGGGGGATGAGCAGTTCTTC
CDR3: CASSFWLAGDEQFF

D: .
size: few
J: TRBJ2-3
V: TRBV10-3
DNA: TGTGCCACTACACAATTCGAAGATACGCAGTATTTT
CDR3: CATTQFEDTQYF

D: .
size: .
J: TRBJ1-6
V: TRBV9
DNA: TGTGCCAGCAGCTTGAGGGCAGCCAATTCACCCCTCCACTTT
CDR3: CASSLRAANSPLHF

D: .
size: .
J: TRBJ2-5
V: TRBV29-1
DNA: TGCAGCGTTGAAGATCCGTATGTAGGCTCACTGGAGACCCAGTACTTC
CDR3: CSVEDPYVGSLETQYF

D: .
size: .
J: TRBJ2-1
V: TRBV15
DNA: TGTGCCACCAGCAGAGATGAGGGGAATCATAATGAGCAGTTCTTC
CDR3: CATSRDEGNHNEQFF

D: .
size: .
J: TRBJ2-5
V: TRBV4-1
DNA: TGCGCCAGCAGCCTTTACAGGGATCAAGAGACCCAGTACTTC
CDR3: CASSLYRDQETQYF

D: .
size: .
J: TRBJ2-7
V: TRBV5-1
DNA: TGCGCCAGCAGCCCCGACAGCTACGAGCAGTACTTC
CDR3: CASSPDSYEQYF

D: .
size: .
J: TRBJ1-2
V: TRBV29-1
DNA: TGCAGCGTTGGACCGGGAGGCTACACCTTC
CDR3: CSVGPGGYTF

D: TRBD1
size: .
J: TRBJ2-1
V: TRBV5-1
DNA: TGCGCCAGCAGCCCGGGACAGGGAGGGAGGTCCGGTGAGCAGTTCTTC
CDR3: CASSPGQGGRSGEQFF

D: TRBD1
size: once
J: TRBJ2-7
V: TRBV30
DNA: TGTGCCTGGTCCGGGACAGGAGATACCTACGAGCAGTACTTC
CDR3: CAWSGTGDTYEQYF

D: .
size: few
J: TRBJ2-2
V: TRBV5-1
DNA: TGCGCCAGCAGCCCGGGACAGAACACCGGGGAGCTGTTTTTT
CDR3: CASSPGQNTGELFF

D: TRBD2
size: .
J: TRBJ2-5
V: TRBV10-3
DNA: TGTGCCAGTCGGACTAGCGGAGACCAAGAGACCCAGTACTTC
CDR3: CASRTSGDQETQYF

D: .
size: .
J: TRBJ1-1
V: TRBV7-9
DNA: TGTGCCAGCAGCTTAGTGTTTGCCCGGAACACTGAAGCTTTCTTT
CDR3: CASSLVFARNTEAFF

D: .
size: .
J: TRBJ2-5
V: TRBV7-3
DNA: TGTGCCAGCAGCTTATTGGCTGGGTTCCAAGAGACCCAGTACTTC
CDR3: CASSLLAGFQETQYF

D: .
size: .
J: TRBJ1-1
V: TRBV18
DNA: TGTGCCAGCTCACCTGCGGGGGGAATTAACACTGAAGCTTTCTTT
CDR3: CASSPAGGINTEAFF

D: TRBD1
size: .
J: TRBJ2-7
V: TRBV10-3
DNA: TGTGCCATCAGCGACAACAGGGGCTCCTACGAGCAGTACTTC
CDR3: CAISDNRGSYEQYF

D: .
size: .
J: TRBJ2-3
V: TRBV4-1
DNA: TGCGCCAGCAGCCGAACGGGCCTTCCCGCAGATACGCAGTATTTT
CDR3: CASSRTGLPADTQYF

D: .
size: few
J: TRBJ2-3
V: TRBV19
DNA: TGTGCCACTACCGAAGGGTCCACCACAGATACGCAGTATTTT
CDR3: CATTEGSTTDTQYF

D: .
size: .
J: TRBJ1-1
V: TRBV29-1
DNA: TGCAGCGCGGGACTGGGGAACACTGAAGCTTTCTTT
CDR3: CSAGLGNTEAFF

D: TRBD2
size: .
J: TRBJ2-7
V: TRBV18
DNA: TGTGCCAGCTCAGAAGCGGGGGCCTGGTACTTC
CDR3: CASSEAGAWYF

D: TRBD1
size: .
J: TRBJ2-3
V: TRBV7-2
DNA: TGTGCCAGCAAGCTTAGGGACAGGGTTGGTCAGGCGCAGTATTTT
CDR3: CASKLRDRVGQAQYF

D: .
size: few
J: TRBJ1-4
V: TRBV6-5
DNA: TGTGCCAGCAGTCTACTGGGGGGAGTTAATGAAAAACTGTTTTTT
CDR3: CASSLLGGVNEKLFF

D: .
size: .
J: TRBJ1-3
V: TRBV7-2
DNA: TGTGCCAGCAGCTCAAGGGTCTCTGGAAACACCATATATTTT
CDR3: CASSSRVSGNTIYF

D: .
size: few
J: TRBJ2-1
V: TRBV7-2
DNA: TGTGCCAGCAGCTTAGCCAGGGTGAATGAGCAGTTCTTC
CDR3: CASSLARVNEQFF

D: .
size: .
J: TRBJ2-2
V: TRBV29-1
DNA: TGCAGCGTTGCCCCTAGAGGCCCCGGGGAGCTGTTTTTT
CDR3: CSVAPRGPGELFF

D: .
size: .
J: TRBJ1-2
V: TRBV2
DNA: TGTGCCAGCAGTTCCCGGGGCAACCCCGGCAGCTATGGCTACACCTTC
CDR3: CASSSRGNPGSYGYTF

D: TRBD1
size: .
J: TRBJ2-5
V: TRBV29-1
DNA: TGCAGCGCTCGATTTAGGACAGGCCAAGAGACCCAGTACTTC
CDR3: CSARFRTGQETQYF

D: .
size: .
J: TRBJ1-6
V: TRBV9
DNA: TGTGCCAGCAGCAAGGCCTACAATTCACCCCTCCACTTT
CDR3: CASSKAYNSPLHF

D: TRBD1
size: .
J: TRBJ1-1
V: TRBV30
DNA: TGTGCCTGGTTGGGCCGAGGGGGCCGCACTGAAGCTTTCTTT
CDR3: CAWLGRGGRTEAFF

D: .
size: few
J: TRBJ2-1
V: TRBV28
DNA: TGTGCCACCGCCGAGGGGGTCGTCGGACCAATCTTC
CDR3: CATAEGVVGPIF

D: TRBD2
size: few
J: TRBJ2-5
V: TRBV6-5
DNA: TGTGCCAGCAGTAGGACTAGCGGGGGGTGGGAGACCCAGTACTTC
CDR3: CASSRTSGGWETQYF

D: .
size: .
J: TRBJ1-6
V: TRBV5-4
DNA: TGTGCCAGCAGCATGGGATCCAAAGGAGGGGACAATTCACCCCTCCACTTT
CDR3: CASSMGSKGGDNSPLHF

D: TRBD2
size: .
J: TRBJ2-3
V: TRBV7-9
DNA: TGTGCCAGCAGCTCTAGCGGGGGAGATACGCAGTATTTT
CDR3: CASSSSGGDTQYF

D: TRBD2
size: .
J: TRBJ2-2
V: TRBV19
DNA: TGTGCCAGTAGCGGACTAGCGGGGGGGCTGCGGACCGGGGAGCTGTTTTTT
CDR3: CASSGLAGGLRTGELFF

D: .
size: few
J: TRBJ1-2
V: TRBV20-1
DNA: TGCAGTGCTAGAAATAACTATGGCTACACCTTC
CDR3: CSARNNYGYTF

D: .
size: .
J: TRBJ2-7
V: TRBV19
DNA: TGTGCCAGTAGTGTCCCGGGGAGCTCCTACGAGCAGTACTTC
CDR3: CASSVPGSSYEQYF

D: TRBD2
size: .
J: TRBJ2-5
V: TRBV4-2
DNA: TGTGCCAGCAGCCACCGACTAGCGGGGCTTCGAGAGACCCAGTACTTC
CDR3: CASSHRLAGLRETQYF

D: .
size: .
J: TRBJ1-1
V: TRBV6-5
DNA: TGTGCCAGCAGTTACTCAGTGAACACTGAAGCTTTCTTT
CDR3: CASSYSVNTEAFF

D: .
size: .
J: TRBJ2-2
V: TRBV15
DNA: TGTGCCACCAGCCCCCGAAACACCGGGGAGCTGTTTTTT
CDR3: CATSPRNTGELFF